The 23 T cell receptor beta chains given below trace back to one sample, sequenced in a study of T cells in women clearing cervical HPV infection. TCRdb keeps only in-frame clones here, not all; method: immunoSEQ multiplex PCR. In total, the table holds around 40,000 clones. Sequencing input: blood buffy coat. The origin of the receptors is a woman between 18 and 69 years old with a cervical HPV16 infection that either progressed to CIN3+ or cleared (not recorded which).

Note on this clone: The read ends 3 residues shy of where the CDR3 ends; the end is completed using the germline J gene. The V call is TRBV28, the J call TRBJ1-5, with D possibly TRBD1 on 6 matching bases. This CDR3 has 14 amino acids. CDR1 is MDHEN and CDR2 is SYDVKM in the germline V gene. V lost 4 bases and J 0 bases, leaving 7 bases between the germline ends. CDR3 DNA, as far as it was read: TGTGCCAGCAGTTGGGACACTAGCAATCAGCCC. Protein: CASSWDTSNQP. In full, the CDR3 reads CASSWDTSNQPQHF.

This CDR3 reads CASVQGALSTEAFF. The sequenced part of the CDR3 DNA is TGTGCTAGTGTTCAGGGGGCGCTGAGCACTGAA. The chain uses TRBV12-5 and TRBJ1-1; TRBD1 matches at 8 bases. From the germline J gene comes the end of the CDR3, since the read stops 3 residues before it. The CDR3 runs to 14 residues. CDR1 is LGHNT, CDR2 FRNRAP, per germline. V trimming: 7 bases; J trimming: 4 bases; junction bases outside the gene matches: 8.

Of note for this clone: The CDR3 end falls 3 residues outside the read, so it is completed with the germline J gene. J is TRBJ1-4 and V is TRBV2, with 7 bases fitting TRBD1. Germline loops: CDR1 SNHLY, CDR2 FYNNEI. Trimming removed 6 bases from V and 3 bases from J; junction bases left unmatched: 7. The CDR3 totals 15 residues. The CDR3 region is CASRIQGIANEKLFF. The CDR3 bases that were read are TGTGCCAGCAGGATACAGGGGATAGCTAATGAAAAA. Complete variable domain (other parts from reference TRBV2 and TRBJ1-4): EPEVTQTPSHQVTQMGQEVILRCVPISNHLYFYWYRQILGQKVEFLVSFYNNEISEKSEIFDDQFSVERPDGSNFTLKIRSTKLEDSAMYFCASRIQGIANEKLFFGSGTQLSVL.

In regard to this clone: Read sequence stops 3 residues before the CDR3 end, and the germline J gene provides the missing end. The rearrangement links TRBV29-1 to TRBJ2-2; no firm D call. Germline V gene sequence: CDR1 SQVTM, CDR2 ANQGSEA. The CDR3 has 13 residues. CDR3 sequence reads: CSVGSRANEKLFF. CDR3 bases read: TGCAGCGTTGGTAGCAGAGCTAATGAAAAG.

CDR3: CSVGEYEQYF. The sequenced part of the CDR3 DNA is TGCAGCGTTGGCGAGTACGAG. The chain links TRBV29-1 to TRBJ2-7, with D hard to call. The observed sequence ends 3 residues before the CDR3 terminus, with the missing tail filled in from the germline J gene. V was cut by 4 bases and J by 4 bases, with 5 bases left in between. The length of the CDR3 is 10 residues. From germline, CDR1 is SQVTM and CDR2 ANQGSEA.

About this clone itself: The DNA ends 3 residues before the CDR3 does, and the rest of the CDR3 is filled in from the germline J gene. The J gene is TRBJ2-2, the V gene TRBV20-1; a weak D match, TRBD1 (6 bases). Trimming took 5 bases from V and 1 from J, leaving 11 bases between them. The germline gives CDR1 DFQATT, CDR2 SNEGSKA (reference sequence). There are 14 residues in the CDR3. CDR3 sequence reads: CSAGGGENTGELFF. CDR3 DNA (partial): TGCAGTGCTGGGGGCGGAGAGAACACCGGGGAG.

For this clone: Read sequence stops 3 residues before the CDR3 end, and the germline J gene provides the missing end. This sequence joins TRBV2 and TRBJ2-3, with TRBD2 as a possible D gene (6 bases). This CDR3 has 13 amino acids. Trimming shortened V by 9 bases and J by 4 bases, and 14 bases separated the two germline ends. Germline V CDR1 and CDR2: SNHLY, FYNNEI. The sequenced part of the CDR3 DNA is TGTGCCAGTCACCTAGGGACTTCAGATACG. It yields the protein CASHLGTSDT. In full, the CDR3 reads CASHLGTSDTQYF.

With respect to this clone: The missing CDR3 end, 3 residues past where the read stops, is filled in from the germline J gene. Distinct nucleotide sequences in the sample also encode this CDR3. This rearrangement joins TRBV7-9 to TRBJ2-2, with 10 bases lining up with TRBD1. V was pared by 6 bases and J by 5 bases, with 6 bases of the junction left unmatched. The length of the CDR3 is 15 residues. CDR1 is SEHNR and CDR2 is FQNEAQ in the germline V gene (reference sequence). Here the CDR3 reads CASRPGTGETGELFF. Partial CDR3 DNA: TGTGCCAGCAGGCCTGGGACAGGGGAAACCGGGGAG.

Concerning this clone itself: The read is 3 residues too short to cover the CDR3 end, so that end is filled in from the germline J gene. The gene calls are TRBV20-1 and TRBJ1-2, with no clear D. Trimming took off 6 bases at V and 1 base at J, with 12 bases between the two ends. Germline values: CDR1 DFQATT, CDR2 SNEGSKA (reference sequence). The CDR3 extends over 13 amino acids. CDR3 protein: CSAPLPGNYGYTF. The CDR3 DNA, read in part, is TGCAGTGCCCCTTTACCGGGTAACTATGGC.

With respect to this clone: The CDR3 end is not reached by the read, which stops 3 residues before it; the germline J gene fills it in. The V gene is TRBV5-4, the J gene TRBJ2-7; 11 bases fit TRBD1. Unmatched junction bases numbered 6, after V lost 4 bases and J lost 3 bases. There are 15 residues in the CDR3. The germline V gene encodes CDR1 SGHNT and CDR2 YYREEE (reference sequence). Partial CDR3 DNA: TGTGCCAGCAGCCCTGGACAGGGGGCTGTCTACGAG. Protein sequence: CASSPGQGAVYE. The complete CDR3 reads CASSPGQGAVYEQYF.

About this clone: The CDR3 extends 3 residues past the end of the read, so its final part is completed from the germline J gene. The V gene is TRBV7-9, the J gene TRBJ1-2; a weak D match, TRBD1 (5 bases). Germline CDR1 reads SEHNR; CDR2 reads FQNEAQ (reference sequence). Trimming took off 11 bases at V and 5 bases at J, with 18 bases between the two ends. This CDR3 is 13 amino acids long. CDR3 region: CAVRPQGSYGYTF. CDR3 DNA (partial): TGTGCCGTTAGGCCGCAGGGTAGTTATGGC.

The covered CDR3 bases are TGTGCCAGCAGCACAGATACC. It translates to CASSTDT. From start to end, the CDR3 is CASSTDTQYF. V gene TRBV7-9 combines with J gene TRBJ2-5; D call uncertain. With the read ending 3 residues before the CDR3 end, the germline J gene is used to fill in that end. The CDR3 totals 10 residues. Germline V gives CDR1 SEHNR, CDR2 FQNEAQ (reference sequence).

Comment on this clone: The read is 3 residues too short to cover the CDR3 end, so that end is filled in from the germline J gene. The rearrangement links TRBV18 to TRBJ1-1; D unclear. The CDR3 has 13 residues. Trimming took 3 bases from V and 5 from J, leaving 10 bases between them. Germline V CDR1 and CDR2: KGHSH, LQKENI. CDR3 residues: CASSPISGTEAFF. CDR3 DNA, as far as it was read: TGTGCCAGCTCACCGATAAGCGGTACTGAA.

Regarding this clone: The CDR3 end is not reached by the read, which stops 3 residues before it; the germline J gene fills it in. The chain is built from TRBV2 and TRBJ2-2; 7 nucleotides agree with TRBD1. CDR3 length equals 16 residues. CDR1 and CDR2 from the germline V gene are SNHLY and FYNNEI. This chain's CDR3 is CASSYYTGTENSPLFF. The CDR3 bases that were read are TGTGCCAGCAGTTACTATACCGGGACAGAGAATTCACCG.

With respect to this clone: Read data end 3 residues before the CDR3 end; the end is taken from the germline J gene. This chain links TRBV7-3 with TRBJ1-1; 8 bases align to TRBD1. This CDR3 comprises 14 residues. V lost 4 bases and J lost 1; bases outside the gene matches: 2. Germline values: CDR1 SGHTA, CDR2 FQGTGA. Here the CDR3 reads CASSSGGPNTEAFF. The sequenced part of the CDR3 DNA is TGTGCCAGCAGCTCAGGGGGCCCGAACACTGAA.

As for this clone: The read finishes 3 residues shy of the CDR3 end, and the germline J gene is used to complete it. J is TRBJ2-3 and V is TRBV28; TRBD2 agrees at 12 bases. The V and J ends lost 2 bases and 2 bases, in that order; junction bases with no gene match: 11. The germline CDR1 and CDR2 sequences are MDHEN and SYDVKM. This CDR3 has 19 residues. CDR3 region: CASSLGRVTSGSNTDTQYF. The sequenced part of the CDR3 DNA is TGTGCCAGCAGTTTAGGAAGGGTGACTAGCGGGAGTAACACAGATACG.

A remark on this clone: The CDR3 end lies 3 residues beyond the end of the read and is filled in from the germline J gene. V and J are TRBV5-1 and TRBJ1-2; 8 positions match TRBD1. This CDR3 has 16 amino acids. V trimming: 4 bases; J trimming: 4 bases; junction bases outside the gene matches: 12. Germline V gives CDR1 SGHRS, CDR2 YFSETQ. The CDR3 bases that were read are TGCGCCAGCAGCGGGCAGGGGGCAGAGAATAGCTATGGC. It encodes CASSGQGAENSYG. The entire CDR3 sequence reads CASSGQGAENSYGYTF.

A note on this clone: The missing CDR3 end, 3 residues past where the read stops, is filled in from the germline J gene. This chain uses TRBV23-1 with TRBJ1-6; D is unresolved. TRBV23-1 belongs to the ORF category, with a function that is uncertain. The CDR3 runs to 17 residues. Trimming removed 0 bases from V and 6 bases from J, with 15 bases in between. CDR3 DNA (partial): TGCGCCAGCAGTCAATCGAATCTCCAGGTTATTAATTCACCC. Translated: CASSQSNLQVINSP. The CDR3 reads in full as CASSQSNLQVINSPLHF.

The part of the CDR3 DNA that was read is TGTGCCAGCACTACAATAGCGGGAGGCCGCGATACG. It encodes CASTTIAGGRDT. The CDR3, in full, reads CASTTIAGGRDTQYF. The rearrangement links TRBV28 to TRBJ2-3, with 10 bases aligning to TRBD2. The read ends 3 residues before the CDR3 terminus; that terminus is restored from the germline J gene. The CDR3 spans 15 residues. Germline-derived CDR1 and CDR2 are MDHEN and SYDVKM. The V and J ends lost 7 bases and 6 bases, in that order; junction bases with no gene match: 10.

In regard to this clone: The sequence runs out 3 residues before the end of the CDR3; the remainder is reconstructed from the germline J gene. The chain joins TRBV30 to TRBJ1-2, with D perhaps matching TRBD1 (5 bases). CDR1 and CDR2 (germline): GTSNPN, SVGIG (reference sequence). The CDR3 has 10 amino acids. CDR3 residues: CAAGLYDYTF. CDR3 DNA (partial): TGTGCCGCGGGGCTCTACGAC.

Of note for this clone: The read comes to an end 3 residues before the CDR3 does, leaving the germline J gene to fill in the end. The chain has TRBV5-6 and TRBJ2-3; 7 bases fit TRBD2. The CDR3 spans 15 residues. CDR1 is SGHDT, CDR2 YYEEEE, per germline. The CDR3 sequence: CASSLWRESGETQYF. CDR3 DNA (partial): TGTGCCAGCAGCTTGTGGCGGGAGAGCGGAGAGACG.

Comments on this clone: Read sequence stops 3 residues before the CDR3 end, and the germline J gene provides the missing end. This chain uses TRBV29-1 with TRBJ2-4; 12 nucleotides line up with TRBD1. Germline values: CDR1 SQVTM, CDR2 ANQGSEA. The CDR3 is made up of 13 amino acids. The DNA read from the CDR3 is TGCAGCGTGGGACAGGGGGCAGGGGAGACT. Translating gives CSVGQGAGET. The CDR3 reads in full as CSVGQGAGETQYF.

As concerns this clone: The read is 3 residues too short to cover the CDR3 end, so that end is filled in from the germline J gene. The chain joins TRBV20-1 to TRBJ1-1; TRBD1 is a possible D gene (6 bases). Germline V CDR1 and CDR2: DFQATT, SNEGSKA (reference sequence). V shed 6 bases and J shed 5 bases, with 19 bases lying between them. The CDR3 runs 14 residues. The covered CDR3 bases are TGCAGTGCCGCCCCCGACAGAAGGGGGACTGAA. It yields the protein CSAAPDRRGTE. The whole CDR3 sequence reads CSAAPDRRGTEAFF.